This is a list of T cell receptor beta chains from one sample in a study of blood T cells in healthy people across ages. TCRdb re-called the 5' RACE reads through MiXCR, storing one row per CDR3 protein. The sample contains roughly 1.9 million distinct CDR3 sequences, roughly two fifths of which appear only once. Sequencing input: blood. The receptors were sampled from a human donor in good health. The CDR3 runs from the conserved cysteine through the conserved F or W. The D gene is left open where the match is weak. Clone size is not always given. Where it is, it says once, few, many or a class for expanded clones.

J gene	clone size	D gene	V gene	CDR3 protein	CDR3 DNA
TRBJ1-2	.	.	TRBV20-1	CSARDATGDYGYTF	TGCAGTGCTAGAGATGCGACAGGCGACTATGGCTACACCTTC
TRBJ2-7	few	.	TRBV29-1	CSVENLGGPYEQYF	TGCAGCGTTGAAAATCTGGGGGGTCCCTACGAGCAGTACTTC
TRBJ1-1	few	.	TRBV6-2/TRBV6-3	CASRQELEAFF	TGTGCCAGCAGGCAAGAGCTAGAAGCTTTCTTT
TRBJ2-5	.	.	TRBV5-1	CASSFPHLIGGFSYAQETQYF	TGCGCCAGCAGCTTCCCACATCTAATCGGTGGATTCTCTTATGCTCAAGAGACCCAGTACTTC
TRBJ2-1	.	TRBD1	TRBV20-1	CSASAGGGHEQFF	TGCAGTGCTAGTGCAGGGGGTGGTCATGAGCAGTTCTTC
TRBJ2-2	.	TRBD2	TRBV7-2	CASSPGASGNTGELFF	TGTGCCAGCAGCCCCGGGGCTAGCGGGAACACCGGGGAGCTGTTTTTT
TRBJ2-3	few	.	TRBV10-3	CAIRTGGTDTQYF	TGTGCCATCAGGACCGGGGGCACAGATACGCAGTATTTT
TRBJ1-1	.	TRBD1	TRBV4-2	CASSRERDSTEAFF	TGTGCCAGCAGCCGAGAACGGGACAGCACTGAAGCTTTCTTT
TRBJ2-5	.	.	TRBV9	CASSVDGSRREQYF	TGTGCCAGCAGCGTAGATGGCAGCCGGAGGGAGCAGTACTTC
TRBJ2-5	.	.	TRBV6-1	CASSPRYVEQYF	TGTGCCAGCAGTCCTCGATACGTGGAGCAGTACTTC
TRBJ2-7	.	.	TRBV29-1	CSVEEGQFYEQYF	TGCAGCGTTGAAGAAGGCCAGTTCTACGAGCAGTACTTC
TRBJ2-7	.	.	TRBV4-3	CASGQDGSRYEQYF	TGCGCCAGCGGCCAAGATGGGTCGAGATACGAGCAGTACTTC
TRBJ2-6	.	TRBD1	TRBV5-4	CASSPQQGSGANVLTF	TGTGCCAGCAGCCCACAACAGGGGAGTGGGGCCAACGTCCTGACTTTC
TRBJ1-5	.	TRBD1	TRBV28	CASRVDRGSDQPQHF	TGTGCCAGCAGGGTTGACAGGGGGTCTGATCAGCCCCAGCATTTT
TRBJ1-4	.	.	TRBV15	CATSRDEEPWELFF	TGTGCCACCAGCAGAGATGAGGAACCCTGGGAACTGTTTTTT
TRBJ2-7	few	.	TRBV10-3	CATEWGGRGPSYEQYF	TGTGCCACAGAATGGGGGGGTCGGGGGCCTTCCTACGAGCAGTACTTC
TRBJ1-1	few	.	TRBV5-6	CASSLDDSSPEAFF	TGTGCCAGCAGCTTGGATGACTCCAGCCCTGAAGCTTTCTTT
TRBJ2-1	few	.	TRBV12-3/TRBV12-4	CASRPGGNNEQFF	TGTGCCAGCAGGCCAGGGGGGAACAATGAGCAGTTCTTC
TRBJ1-5	.	.	TRBV5-1	CASSLEGPNQPQHF	TGCGCCAGCAGCTTGGAGGGCCCCAATCAGCCCCAGCATTTT
TRBJ2-4	.	.	TRBV12-3/TRBV12-4	CASSFQIGGANEQYF	TGTGCCAGCAGTTTCCAAATTGGCGGAGCGAATGAGCAGTACTTC
TRBJ1-2	.	.	TRBV7-9	CASSLEVINYGYTF	TGTGCCAGCAGCTTAGAGGTCATTAACTATGGCTACACCTTC
TRBJ2-5	few	TRBD1	TRBV7-2	CASSLERQGEFQETQYF	TGTGCCAGCAGCTTAGAGAGACAGGGCGAATTCCAAGAGACCCAGTACTTC
TRBJ1-4	few	.	TRBV12-3/TRBV12-4	CASSLGGAREKLFF	TGTGCCAGCAGTTTAGGGGGGGCACGCGAAAAACTGTTTTTT
TRBJ2-5	.	.	TRBV6-2/TRBV6-3	CASSSRGGGRRETQYF	TGTGCCAGCAGTTCTCGAGGGGGGGGCCGGAGAGAGACCCAGTACTTC
TRBJ2-4	few	.	TRBV7-2	CASSSPTLNIQYF	TGTGCCAGCAGTTCCCCAACACTAAACATTCAGTACTTC
TRBJ1-5	.	.	TRBV5-1	CASSLVSGPSQPQHF	TGCGCCAGCAGCTTGGTTAGCGGGCCTAGTCAGCCCCAGCATTTT
TRBJ1-2	.	.	TRBV10-3	CAISEPGRAGFYGYTF	TGTGCCATCAGTGAACCCGGCAGGGCGGGATTCTATGGCTACACCTTC
TRBJ2-5	.	.	TRBV9	CASSGRLNQETQYF	TGTGCCAGCAGCGGACGACTAAACCAAGAGACCCAGTACTTC
TRBJ2-7	.	TRBD1	TRBV20-1	CSAIGATPGQGYYEQYF	TGCAGTGCCATCGGAGCAACCCCGGGACAGGGATACTACGAGCAGTACTTC
TRBJ2-3	.	.	TRBV15	CATSRDHQVRSTDTQYF	TGTGCCACCAGCAGAGATCACCAGGTTAGGAGCACAGATACGCAGTATTTT
TRBJ2-5	many	.	TRBV7-9	CASSLETETQYF	TGTGCCAGCAGCTTAGAAACGGAGACCCAGTACTTC
TRBJ2-5	.	.	TRBV12-5	CASRRAFEDEQYF	TGTGCTAGTAGGAGGGCATTTGAGGATGAGCAGTACTTC
TRBJ1-2	.	.	TRBV28	CASTPGFRSYGYTF	TGTGCCAGCACCCCAGGGTTCCGAAGCTATGGCTACACCTTC
TRBJ2-3	.	.	TRBV4-3	CASSPLVTSTDTQYF	TGCGCCAGCAGCCCCCTAGTTACTAGCACAGATACGCAGTATTTT
TRBJ2-7	.	.	TRBV5-1	CASSPGPMSSYEQYF	TGCGCCAGCAGCCCGGGACCTATGAGTTCCTACGAGCAGTACTTC
TRBJ2-3	.	.	TRBV7-2	CASSLDRLTKDTQYF	TGTGCCAGCAGCTTAGACAGACTCACAAAAGATACGCAGTATTTT
TRBJ2-1	few	.	TRBV6-5	CASSSFGNEQFF	TGTGCCAGCAGTTCCTTTGGGAATGAGCAGTTCTTC
TRBJ2-7	.	TRBD2	TRBV20-1	CSARSGADSYEQYF	TGCAGTGCTAGAAGCGGGGCCGACTCCTACGAGCAGTACTTC
TRBJ2-3	few	.	TRBV20-1	CSARGLYNTDTQYF	TGCAGTGCTAGGGGTCTATATAACACAGATACGCAGTATTTT
TRBJ2-6	.	.	TRBV7-9	CASSSGRASGANVLTF	TGTGCCAGCAGCTCAGGACGAGCCTCGGGGGCCAACGTCCTGACTTTC
TRBJ2-7	few	.	TRBV5-1	CASSSRTLNEQYF	TGCGCCAGCAGCTCCAGAACGCTAAACGAGCAGTACTTC
TRBJ2-6	few	.	TRBV9	CASSVGFSGANVLTF	TGTGCCAGCAGCGTAGGATTCTCTGGGGCCAACGTCCTGACTTTC
TRBJ2-5	.	.	TRBV5-1	CASSLFVQDEQYF	TGCGCCAGCAGCTTGTTCGTACAGGATGAGCAGTACTTC
TRBJ2-5	few	.	TRBV12-3/TRBV12-4	CASSSTYGKETQYF	TGTGCCAGCAGTTCCACTTATGGAAAAGAGACCCAGTACTTC
TRBJ2-1	.	TRBD1	TRBV2	CASSDLGTADNEQFF	TGTGCCAGCAGTGATTTAGGGACAGCAGACAATGAGCAGTTCTTC
TRBJ2-2	.	TRBD2	TRBV3-1	CASSQDRPSGGAGDTGELFF	TGTGCCAGCAGCCAAGATCGGCCTAGCGGGGGGGCCGGAGACACCGGGGAGCTGTTTTTT
TRBJ2-5	few	TRBD2	TRBV10-3	CAISESPGGPSETQYF	TGTGCCATCAGTGAGTCACCGGGGGGGCCATCAGAGACCCAGTACTTC
TRBJ1-2	few	.	TRBV7-2	CASTSQVGADGYTF	TGTGCCAGCACTAGCCAGGTTGGGGCCGATGGCTACACCTTC
TRBJ1-1	few	TRBD1	TRBV7-2	CASSSPGTGYQKDTEAFF	TGTGCCAGCAGCTCCCCAGGGACAGGGTACCAAAAGGACACTGAAGCTTTCTTT
TRBJ2-6	few	TRBD1	TRBV11-1	CASRPSRGLLLRLPGANVLTF	TGTGCCAGCAGACCTAGCAGGGGGTTACTTTTACGACTACCTGGGGCCAACGTCCTGACTTTC
TRBJ2-1	.	.	TRBV29-1	CSVEVLTDEQFF	TGCAGCGTTGAAGTTTTGACAGACGAGCAGTTCTTC
TRBJ1-5	many	.	TRBV12-3/TRBV12-4	CASGRDQGDQPQHF	TGTGCCAGCGGGAGAGACCAGGGTGATCAGCCCCAGCATTTT
TRBJ2-1	.	TRBD2	TRBV20-1	CSARNSGGALNEQFF	TGCAGTGCCAGAAACAGCGGGGGGGCCCTAAATGAGCAGTTCTTC
TRBJ2-6	few	.	TRBV28	CASSFGGDSGANVLTF	TGTGCCAGCAGTTTCGGAGGGGACTCTGGGGCCAACGTCCTGACTTTC